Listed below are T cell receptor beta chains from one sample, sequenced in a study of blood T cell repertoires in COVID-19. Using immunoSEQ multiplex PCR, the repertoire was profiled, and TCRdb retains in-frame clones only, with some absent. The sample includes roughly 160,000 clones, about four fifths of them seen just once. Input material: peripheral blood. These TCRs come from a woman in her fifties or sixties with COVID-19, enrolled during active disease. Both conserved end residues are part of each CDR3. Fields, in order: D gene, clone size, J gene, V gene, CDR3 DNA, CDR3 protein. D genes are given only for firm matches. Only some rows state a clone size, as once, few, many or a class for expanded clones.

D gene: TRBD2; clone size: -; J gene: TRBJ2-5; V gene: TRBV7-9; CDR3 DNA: TGTGCCAGCAGCGAAACAGCGGGACTCCGAGAGACCCAGTACTTC; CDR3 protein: CASSETAGLRETQYF
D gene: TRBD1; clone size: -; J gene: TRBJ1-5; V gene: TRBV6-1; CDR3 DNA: TGTGCCAGCAGTGCCCGGACAGGGGGGGACAATCAGCCCCAGCATTTT; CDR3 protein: CASSARTGGDNQPQHF
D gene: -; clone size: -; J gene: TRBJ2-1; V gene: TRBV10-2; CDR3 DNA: TGCGCCAGCAGTGAGCGGGGGGCCCTCCGGAATGAGCAGTTCTTC; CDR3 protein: CASSERGALRNEQFF
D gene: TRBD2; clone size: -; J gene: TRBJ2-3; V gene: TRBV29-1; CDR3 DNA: TGCAGCTACGGACTAGCGGGGGGAGGGGGCACAGATACGCAGTATTTT; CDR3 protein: CSYGLAGGGGTDTQYF
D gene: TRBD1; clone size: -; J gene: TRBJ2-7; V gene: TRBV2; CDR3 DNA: TGTGCCAGCAGTGAGGGGACAGGGTCCTACGAGCAGTACTTC; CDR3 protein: CASSEGTGSYEQYF
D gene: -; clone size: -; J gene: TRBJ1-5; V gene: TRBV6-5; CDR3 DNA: TGTGCCAGCAGTTACCAGGGGCCCCCACAGCCCCAGCATTTT; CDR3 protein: CASSYQGPPQPQHF
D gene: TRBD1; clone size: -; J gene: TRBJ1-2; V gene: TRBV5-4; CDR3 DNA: TGTGCCAGCAGGGTACAGGGGTCCTATGGCTACACCTTC; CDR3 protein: CASRVQGSYGYTF
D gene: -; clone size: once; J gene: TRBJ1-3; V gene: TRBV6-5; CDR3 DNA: TGTGCCAGCAAACAGGGCGAGGGAAACACCATATATTTT; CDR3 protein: CASKQGEGNTIYF
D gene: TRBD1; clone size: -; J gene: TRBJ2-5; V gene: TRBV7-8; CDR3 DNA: TGTGCCAGCAGCTTAGCTGCGGGACAGGGTAGTGAGACCCAGTACTTC; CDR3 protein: CASSLAAGQGSETQYF
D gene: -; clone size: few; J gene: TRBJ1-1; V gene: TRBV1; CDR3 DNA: TGCACCAGCAGCCAATATGCGTTTGGCACTGAAGCTTTCTTT; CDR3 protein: CTSSQYAFGTEAFF
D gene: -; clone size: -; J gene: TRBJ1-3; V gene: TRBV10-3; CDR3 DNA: TGTGCCATCAGTGAGTTCTGGAAAAGGGAGGGAAACACCATATATTTT; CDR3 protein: CAISEFWKREGNTIYF
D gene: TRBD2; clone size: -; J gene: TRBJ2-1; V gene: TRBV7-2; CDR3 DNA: TGTGCCAGCAGCTTACCTAGCGGAGCAAGCGATGAGCAGTTCTTC; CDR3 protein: CASSLPSGASDEQFF
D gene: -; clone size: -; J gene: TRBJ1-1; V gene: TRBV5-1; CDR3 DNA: TGCGCCAGCAGGTGGGGTTACAGGGAGAACACTGAAGCTTTCTTT; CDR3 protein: CASRWGYRENTEAFF
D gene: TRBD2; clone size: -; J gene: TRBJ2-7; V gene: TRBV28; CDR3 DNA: TGTGCCAGCAGTCCTTCAATCGGGGCGACTAGCGGGATTTACGAGCAGTACTTC; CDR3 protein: CASSPSIGATSGIYEQYF
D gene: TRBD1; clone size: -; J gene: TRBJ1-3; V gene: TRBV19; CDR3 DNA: TGTGCCAGTAGTATACCGAGGACAGGCACCTCTGGAAACACCATATATTTT; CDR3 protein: CASSIPRTGTSGNTIYF
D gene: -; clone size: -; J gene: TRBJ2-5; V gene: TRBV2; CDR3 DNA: TGTGCCAGCAAGAGGGGGTGGACCCAGTACTTC; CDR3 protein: CASKRGWTQYF
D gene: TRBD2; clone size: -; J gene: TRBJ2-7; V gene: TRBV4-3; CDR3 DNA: TGCGCCAGCAGCCAAGAGAGGCGGGGGGGATACGAGCAGTACTTC; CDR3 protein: CASSQERRGGYEQYF
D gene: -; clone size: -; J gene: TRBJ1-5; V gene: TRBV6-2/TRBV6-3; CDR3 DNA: TGTGCCAGCAGTTACTCGAGGGGGATCCAGCCCCAGCATTTT; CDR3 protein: CASSYSRGIQPQHF
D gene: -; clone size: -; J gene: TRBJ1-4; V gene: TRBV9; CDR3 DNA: TGTGCCAGCAGCGTAGCAGGGTCCAATGAAAAACTGTTTTTT; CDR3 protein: CASSVAGSNEKLFF
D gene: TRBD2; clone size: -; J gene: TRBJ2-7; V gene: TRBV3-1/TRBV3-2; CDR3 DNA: TGTGCCAGCAGCCAGGGGACTAGCGGGAGGGCCGGCTACGAGCAGTACTTC; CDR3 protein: CASSQGTSGRAGYEQYF
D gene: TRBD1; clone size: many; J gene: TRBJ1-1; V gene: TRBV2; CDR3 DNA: TGTGCCAGCAGCCCCGGGACAGTGGCCCCCGATGAAGCTTTCTTT; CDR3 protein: CASSPGTVAPDEAFF
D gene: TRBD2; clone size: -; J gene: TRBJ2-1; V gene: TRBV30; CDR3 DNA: TGTGCCTGGACTAGCGGGTTCTACAATGAGCAGTTCTTC; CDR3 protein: CAWTSGFYNEQFF
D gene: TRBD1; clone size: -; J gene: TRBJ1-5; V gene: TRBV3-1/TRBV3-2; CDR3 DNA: TGTGCCAGCAGCCCACCAGGGGGTGGCAATCAGCCCCAGCATTTT; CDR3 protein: CASSPPGGGNQPQHF
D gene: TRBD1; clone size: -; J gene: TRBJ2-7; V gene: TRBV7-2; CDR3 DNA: TGTGCCAGCAGCACGGGACAGGGCGCCCAGTACTTC; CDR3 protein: CASSTGQGAQYF
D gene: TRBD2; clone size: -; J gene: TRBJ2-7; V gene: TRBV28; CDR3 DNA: TGTGCCAGCAGTACGGTTGGGACTAGCGGGTTCTACGAGCAGTACTTC; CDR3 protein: CASSTVGTSGFYEQYF
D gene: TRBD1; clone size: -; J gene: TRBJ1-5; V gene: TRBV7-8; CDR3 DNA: TGTGCCAGCAGCGCAGGGACAGGAGGCCATGATCAGCCCCAGCATTTT; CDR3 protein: CASSAGTGGHDQPQHF
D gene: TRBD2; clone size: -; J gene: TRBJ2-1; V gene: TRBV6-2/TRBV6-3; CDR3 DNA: TGTGCCAGCAGTTACGAGGGAGGGCGCAATGAGCAGTTCTTC; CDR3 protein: CASSYEGGRNEQFF
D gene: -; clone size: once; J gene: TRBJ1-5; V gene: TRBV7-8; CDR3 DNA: TGTGCCAGCAGCCCAACGGGTTTGAATCAGCCCCAGCATTTT; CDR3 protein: CASSPTGLNQPQHF
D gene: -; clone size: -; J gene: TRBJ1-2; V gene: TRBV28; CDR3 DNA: TGTGCCAGCAGTTCAGGGGTAGGCTATGGCTACACCTTC; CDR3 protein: CASSSGVGYGYTF
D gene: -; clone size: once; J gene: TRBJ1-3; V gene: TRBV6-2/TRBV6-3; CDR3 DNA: TGTGCCAGCAGTTACGGGTCGGACATGGCGAACACCATATATTTT; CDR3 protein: CASSYGSDMANTIYF